The 2 T cell receptor beta chains below come from one sample, sequenced in a study of CD8+CD57+ T cells in acquired aplastic anemia. Genomic DNA templated the TCR beta VDJ and CDR3 profiling. TCRdb fed the reads into MiXCR, producing one record per CDR3 protein. The table has approximately 300,000 distinct CDR3 sequences, 56% seen once. Patients chosen for sequencing had shown CD8+CD57+ cell expansion by flow cytometry. The sequenced material came from sorted CD4+, CD8+, or CD8+CD57+ T cells (not recorded which) from PBMCs. These receptor sequences come from a human donor with aplastic anemia.

The chain is built from TRBV5-1 and TRBJ2-5; 11 bases line up with TRBD2. V shed 1 base and J 2 bases; nucleotides not matched to a gene: 7. The CDR3 has 17 amino acids. Germline V gene lookup returns CDR1 SGHRS and CDR2 YFSETQ. CDR3 sequence reads: CASSLSPSGGTQETQYF. The CDR3 DNA follows: TGCGCCAGCAGCTTGAGTCCTAGCGGGGGGACGCAAGAGACCCAGTACTTC.

This chain connects TRBV2 to TRBJ1-6; 8 bases match TRBD1. The CDR3 length is 14 residues. The junction had 7 bases not matched to a gene; V was cut back by 5 bases and J by 10 bases. Germline assignment: CDR1 SNHLY and CDR2 FYNNEI. CDR3 DNA sequence: TGTGCCAGCAGTACTCAGGGGGCAGGGTCACCCCTCCACTTT. This translates into CASSTQGAGSPLHF.